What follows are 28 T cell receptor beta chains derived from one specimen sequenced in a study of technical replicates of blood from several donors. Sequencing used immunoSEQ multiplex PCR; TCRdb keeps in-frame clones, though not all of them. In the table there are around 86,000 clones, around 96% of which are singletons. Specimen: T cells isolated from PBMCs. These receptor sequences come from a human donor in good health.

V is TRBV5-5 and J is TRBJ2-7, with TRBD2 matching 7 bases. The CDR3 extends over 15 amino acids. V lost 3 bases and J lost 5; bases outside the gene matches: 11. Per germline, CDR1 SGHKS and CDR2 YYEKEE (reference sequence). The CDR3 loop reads CASSSRAGDPNEQYF. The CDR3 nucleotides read TGTGCCAGCAGCTCGAGGGCGGGGGATCCCAACGAGCAGTACTTC.

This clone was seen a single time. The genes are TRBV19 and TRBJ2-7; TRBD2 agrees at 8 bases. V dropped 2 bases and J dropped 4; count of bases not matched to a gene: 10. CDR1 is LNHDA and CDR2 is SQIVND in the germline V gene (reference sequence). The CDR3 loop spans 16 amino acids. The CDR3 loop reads CASSIQGGLATYEQYF. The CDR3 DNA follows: TGTGCCAGTAGTATACAGGGAGGACTAGCTACATACGAGCAGTACTTC.

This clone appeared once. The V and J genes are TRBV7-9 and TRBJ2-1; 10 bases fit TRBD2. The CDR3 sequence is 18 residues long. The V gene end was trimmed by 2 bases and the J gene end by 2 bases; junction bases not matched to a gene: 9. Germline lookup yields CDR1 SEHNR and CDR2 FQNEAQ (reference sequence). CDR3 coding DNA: TGTGCCAGCAGCTTAAAGGGGGAACTAGCGGGGCCCTACAATGAGCAGTTCTTC. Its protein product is CASSLKGELAGPYNEQFF.

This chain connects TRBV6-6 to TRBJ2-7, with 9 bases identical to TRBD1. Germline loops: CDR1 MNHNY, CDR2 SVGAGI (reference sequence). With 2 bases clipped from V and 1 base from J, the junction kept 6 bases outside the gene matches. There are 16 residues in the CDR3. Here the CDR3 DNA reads TGTGCCAGCAGTTACGCCGGGACAGGGTCTTCCTACGAGCAGTACTTC. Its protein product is CASSYAGTGSSYEQYF.

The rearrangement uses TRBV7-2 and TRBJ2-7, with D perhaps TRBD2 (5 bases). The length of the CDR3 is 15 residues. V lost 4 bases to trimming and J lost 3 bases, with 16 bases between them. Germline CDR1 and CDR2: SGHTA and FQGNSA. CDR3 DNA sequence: TGTGCCAGCAGCTCTAGCTCAAGCAGACTCTACGAGCAGTACTTC. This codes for CASSSSSSRLYEQYF.

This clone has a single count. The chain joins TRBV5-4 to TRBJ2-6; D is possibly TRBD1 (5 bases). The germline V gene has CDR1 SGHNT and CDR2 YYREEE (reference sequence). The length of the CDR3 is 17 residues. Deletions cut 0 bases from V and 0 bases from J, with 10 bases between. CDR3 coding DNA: TGTGCCAGCAGCTTGGAGACAGTGCCCTCTGGGGCCAACGTCCTGACTTTC. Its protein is CASSLETVPSGANVLTF.

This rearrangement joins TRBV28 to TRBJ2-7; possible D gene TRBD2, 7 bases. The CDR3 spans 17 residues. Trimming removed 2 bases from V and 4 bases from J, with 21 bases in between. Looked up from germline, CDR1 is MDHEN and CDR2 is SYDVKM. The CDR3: CASSLSGWQGGGYEQYF. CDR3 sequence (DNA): TGTGCCAGCAGTTTAAGCGGTTGGCAAGGGGGGGGTTACGAGCAGTACTTC.

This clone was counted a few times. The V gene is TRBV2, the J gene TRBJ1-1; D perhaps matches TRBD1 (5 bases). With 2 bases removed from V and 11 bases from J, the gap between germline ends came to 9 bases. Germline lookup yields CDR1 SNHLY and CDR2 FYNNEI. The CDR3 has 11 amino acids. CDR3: CASSEYGGAFF. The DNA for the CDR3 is TGTGCCAGCAGTGAATACGGGGGGGCTTTCTTT.

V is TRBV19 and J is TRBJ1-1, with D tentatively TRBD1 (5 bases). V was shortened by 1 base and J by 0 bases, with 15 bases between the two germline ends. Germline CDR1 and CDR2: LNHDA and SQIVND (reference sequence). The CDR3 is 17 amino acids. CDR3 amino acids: CASSIVTVLLMNTEAFF. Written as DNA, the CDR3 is TGTGCCAGTAGTATAGTGACAGTTCTATTGATGAACACTGAAGCTTTCTTT.

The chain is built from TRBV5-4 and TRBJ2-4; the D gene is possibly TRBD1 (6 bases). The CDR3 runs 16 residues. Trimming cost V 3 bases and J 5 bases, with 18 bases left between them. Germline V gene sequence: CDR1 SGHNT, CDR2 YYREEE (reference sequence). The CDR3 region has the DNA TGTGCCAGCAGCTCGCATCCCTGGGACATGGAAAACATTCAGTACTTC. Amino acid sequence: CASSSHPWDMENIQYF.

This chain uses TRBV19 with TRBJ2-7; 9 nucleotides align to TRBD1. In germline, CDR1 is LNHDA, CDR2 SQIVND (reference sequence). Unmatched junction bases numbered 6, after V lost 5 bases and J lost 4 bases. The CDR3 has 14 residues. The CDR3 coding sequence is TGTGCCAGTAGTCACAGGGGGCCTGGGTACGAGCAGTACTTC. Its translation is CASSHRGPGYEQYF.

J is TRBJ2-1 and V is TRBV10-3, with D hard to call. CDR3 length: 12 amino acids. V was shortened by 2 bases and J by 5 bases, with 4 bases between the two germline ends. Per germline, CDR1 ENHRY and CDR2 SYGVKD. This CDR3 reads CAISELHNEQFF. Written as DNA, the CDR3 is TGTGCCATCAGTGAGCTACACAATGAGCAGTTCTTC.

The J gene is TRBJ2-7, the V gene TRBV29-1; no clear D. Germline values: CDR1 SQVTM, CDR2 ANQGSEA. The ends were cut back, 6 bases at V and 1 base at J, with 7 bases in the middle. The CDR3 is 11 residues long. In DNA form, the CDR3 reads TGCAGCGTCGGTATTTCCTACGAGCAGTACTTC. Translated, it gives CSVGISYEQYF.

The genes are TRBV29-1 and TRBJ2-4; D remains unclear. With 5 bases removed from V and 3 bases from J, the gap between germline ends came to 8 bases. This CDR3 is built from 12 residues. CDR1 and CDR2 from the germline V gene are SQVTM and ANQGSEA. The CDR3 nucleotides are TGCAGCGTTAACATTGGCAAAAACATTCAGTACTTC. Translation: CSVNIGKNIQYF.

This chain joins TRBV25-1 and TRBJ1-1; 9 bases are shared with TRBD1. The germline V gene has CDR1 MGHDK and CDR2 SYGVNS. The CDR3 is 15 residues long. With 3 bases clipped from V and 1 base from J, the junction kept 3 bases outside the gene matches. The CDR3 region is CASSDWDRANTEAFF. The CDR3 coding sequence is TGTGCCAGCAGTGACTGGGACAGGGCGAACACTGAAGCTTTCTTT. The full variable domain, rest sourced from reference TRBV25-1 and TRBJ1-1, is EADIYQTPRYLVIGTGKKITLECSQTMGHDKMYWYQQDPGMELHLIHYSYGVNSTEKGDLSSESTVSRIRTEHFPLTLESARPSHTSQYLCASSDWDRANTEAFFGQGTRLTVV.

The CDR3 DNA is TGCGCCAGCAGACGGGACAGGGGCTTGGGCTATGGCTACACCTTC. This gives the protein CASRRDRGLGYGYTF. This rearrangement joins TRBV5-1 to TRBJ1-2; 10 positions match TRBD1. CDR3 length equals 15 residues. CDR1 SGHRS and CDR2 YFSETQ come from the germline V gene. V lost 5 bases and J lost 4; bases outside the gene matches: 8.

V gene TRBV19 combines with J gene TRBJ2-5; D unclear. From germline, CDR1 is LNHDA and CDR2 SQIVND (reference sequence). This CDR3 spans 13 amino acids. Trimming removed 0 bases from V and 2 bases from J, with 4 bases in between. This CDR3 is CASSIDPQETQYF. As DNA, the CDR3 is TGTGCCAGTAGTATAGATCCACAAGAGACCCAGTACTTC.

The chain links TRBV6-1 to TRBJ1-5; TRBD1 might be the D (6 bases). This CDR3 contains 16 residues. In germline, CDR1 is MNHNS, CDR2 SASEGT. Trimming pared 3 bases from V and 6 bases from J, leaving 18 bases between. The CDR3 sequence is CASSEVQGSRPQPQHF. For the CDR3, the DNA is TGTGCCAGCAGTGAGGTACAGGGCTCTCGCCCTCAGCCCCAGCATTTT.

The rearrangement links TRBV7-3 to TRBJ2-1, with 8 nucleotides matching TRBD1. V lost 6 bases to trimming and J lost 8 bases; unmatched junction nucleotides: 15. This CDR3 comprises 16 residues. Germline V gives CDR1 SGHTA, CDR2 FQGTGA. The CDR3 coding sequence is TGTGCCAGCAGTAGGACAGGGCTACCCTTGGGGGATGAGCAGTTCTTC. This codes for CASSRTGLPLGDEQFF.

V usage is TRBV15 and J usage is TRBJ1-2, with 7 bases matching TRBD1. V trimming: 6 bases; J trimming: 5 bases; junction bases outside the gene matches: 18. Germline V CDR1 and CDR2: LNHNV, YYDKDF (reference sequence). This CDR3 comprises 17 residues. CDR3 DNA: TGTGCCACCAGTACCCCAGGGGACAGTGCCTTTCCTTATGGCTACACCTTC. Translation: CATSTPGDSAFPYGYTF.

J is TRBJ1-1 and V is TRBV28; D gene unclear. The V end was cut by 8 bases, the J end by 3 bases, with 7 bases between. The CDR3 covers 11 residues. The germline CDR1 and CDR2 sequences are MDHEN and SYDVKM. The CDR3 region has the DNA TGTGCCAGCCAAGCGGACACTGAAGCTTTCTTT. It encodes CASQADTEAFF.

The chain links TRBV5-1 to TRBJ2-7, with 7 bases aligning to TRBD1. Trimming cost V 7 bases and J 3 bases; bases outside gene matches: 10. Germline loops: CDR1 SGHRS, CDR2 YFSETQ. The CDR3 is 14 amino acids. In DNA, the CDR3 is TGCGCCAGCGGAGAGGGGGCAGGGGTCTACGAGCAGTACTTC. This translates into CASGEGAGVYEQYF.

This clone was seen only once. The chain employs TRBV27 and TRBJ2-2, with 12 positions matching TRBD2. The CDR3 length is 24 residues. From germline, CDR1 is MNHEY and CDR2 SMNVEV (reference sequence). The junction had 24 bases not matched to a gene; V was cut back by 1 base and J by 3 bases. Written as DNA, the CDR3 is TGTGCCAGCAGTTTATGGAAGGTTAGGCAGGCTAGCGGGAGGGCCATCCTATACACCGGGGAGCTGTTTTTT. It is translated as CASSLWKVRQASGRAILYTGELFF.

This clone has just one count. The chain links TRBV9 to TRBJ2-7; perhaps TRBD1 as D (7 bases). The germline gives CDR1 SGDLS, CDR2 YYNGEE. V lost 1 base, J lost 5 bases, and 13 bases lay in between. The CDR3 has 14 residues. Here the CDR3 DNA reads TGTGCCAGCAGCGTATCTCCAGGGGGGAACGAGCAGTACTTC. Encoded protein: CASSVSPGGNEQYF.

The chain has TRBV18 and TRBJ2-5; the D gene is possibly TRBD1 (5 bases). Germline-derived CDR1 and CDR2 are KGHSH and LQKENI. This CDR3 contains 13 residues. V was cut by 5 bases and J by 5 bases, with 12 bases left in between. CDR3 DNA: TGTGCCAGCTCATTTCAGGGTCTGGAGACCCAGTACTTC. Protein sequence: CASSFQGLETQYF.

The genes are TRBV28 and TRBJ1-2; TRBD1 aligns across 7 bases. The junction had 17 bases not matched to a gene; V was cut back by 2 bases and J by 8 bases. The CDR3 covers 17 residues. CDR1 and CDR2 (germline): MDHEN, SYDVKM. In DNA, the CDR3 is TGTGCCAGCAGTTTAGGGGCCTTGACAGGGAAGAGTCGAGGCTACACCTTC. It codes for CASSLGALTGKSRGYTF.

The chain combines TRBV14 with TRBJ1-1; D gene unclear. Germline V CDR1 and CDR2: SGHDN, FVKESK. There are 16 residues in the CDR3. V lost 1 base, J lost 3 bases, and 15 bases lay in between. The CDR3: CASSQGGAWWDTEAFF. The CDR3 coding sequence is TGTGCCAGCAGCCAAGGAGGTGCCTGGTGGGACACTGAAGCTTTCTTT.

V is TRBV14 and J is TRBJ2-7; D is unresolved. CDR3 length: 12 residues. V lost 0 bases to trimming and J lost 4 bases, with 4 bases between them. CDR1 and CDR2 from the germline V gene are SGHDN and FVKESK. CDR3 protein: CASSQDLYEQYF. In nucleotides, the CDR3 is TGTGCCAGCAGCCAAGATTTATACGAGCAGTACTTC.